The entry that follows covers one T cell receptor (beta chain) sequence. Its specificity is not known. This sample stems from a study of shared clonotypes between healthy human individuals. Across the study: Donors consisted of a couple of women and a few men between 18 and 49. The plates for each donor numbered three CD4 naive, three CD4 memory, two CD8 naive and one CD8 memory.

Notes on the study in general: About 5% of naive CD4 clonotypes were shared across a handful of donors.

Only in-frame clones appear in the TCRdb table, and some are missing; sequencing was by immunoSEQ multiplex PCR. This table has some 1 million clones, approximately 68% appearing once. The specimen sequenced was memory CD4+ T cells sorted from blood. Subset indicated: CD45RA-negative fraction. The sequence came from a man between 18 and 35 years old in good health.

The CDR3 reads CASSYARGNTIYF. The CDR3 nucleotides read TGTGCCAGCAGTTACGCCAGAGGAAACACCATATATTTT. The chain employs TRBV6-5 and TRBJ1-3; unclear D gene. Trimming cost V 2 bases and J 4 bases, with 6 bases left between them. Germline V lookup: CDR1 MNHEY, CDR2 SVGAGI. This CDR3 region has 13 residues.